The subject of this entry is one T cell receptor (beta chain). Antigen unknown. Using immunoSEQ multiplex PCR, the repertoire was profiled, and TCRdb retains in-frame clones only, with some absent. The table has about 2,100 clones, approximately 72% seen once. The data belong to a study of CD8 T cell repertoires and HIV-1 epitope variants. This CDR3 contains 16 residues. Per germline, CDR1 WSHSY and CDR2 SAAADI. The V gene lost 6 bases and the J gene lost 6 bases, with 20 bases spanning the gap. The sample comprised cultured CD8+ T cells derived from PBMCs. The sequence was obtained from a male donor with HIV. The chain is built from TRBV10-2 and TRBJ2-2; D possibly matches TRBD1 or TRBD2 (5 bases each). The CDR3 coding sequence is TGCGCCAGCAGCGAATTACAGGAGGCCGGGGCCGGGGAGCTGTTTTTT. Protein: CASSELQEAGAGELFF.